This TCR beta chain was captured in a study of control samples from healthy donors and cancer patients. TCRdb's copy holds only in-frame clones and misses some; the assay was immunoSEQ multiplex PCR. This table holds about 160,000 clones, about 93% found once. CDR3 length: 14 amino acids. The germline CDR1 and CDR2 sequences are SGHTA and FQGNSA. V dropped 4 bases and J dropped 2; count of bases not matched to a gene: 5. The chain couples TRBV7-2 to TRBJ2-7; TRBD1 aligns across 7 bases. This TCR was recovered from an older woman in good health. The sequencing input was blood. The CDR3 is CASSSVRGTYEQYF. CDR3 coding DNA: TGTGCCAGCAGCTCGGTCAGGGGGACCTACGAGCAGTACTTC.